The rows below give T cell receptor beta chains drawn from one sample of a study of T cells in Graves' hyperthyroidism and ophthalmopathy. TCRdb reprocessed the multiplex PCR reads with MiXCR, giving one entry per CDR3 protein. The table has around 690,000 distinct CDR3 sequences, 15% to 20% seen once. The sample consisted of blood. The receptors derive from a man in his fifties or sixties with Graves' hyperthyroidism. The CDR3 runs from the conserved cysteine through the conserved F or W. The D gene is left open where the match is weak. Size values are once, few and many counts, or a class for expanded clones, and some rows have none.

clone size: many
V gene: TRBV11-2
J gene: TRBJ2-1
D gene: .
CDR3 protein: CASSLKGTPNMALYNEQFF
CDR3 DNA: TGTGCCAGCAGCTTAAAGGGGACTCCCAACATGGCCCTCTACAATGAGCAGTTCTTC

clone size: .
V gene: TRBV7-9
J gene: TRBJ2-2
D gene: .
CDR3 protein: CASSPKRGGDTGELFF
CDR3 DNA: TGTGCCAGCAGCCCGAAGAGGGGAGGAGACACCGGGGAGCTGTTTTTT

clone size: .
V gene: TRBV9
J gene: TRBJ2-6
D gene: .
CDR3 protein: CASSVGTDFASGANVLTF
CDR3 DNA: TGTGCCAGCAGCGTAGGGACAGATTTCGCCTCTGGGGCCAACGTCCTGACTTTC

clone size: many
V gene: TRBV12-3/TRBV12-4
J gene: TRBJ1-1
D gene: .
CDR3 protein: CASSINTEAFF
CDR3 DNA: TGTGCCAGCAGTATCAACACTGAAGCTTTCTTT

clone size: .
V gene: TRBV12-3/TRBV12-4
J gene: TRBJ1-3
D gene: .
CDR3 protein: CASSPLFGRRNGNTIYF
CDR3 DNA: TGTGCCAGCAGTCCCCTCTTTGGCAGGCGAAATGGAAACACCATATATTTT

clone size: many
V gene: TRBV11-2
J gene: TRBJ2-4
D gene: TRBD2
CDR3 protein: CASSLEWGGDIQYF
CDR3 DNA: TGTGCCAGCAGCTTAGAATGGGGAGGGGACATTCAGTACTTC

clone size: .
V gene: TRBV6-2/TRBV6-3
J gene: TRBJ2-1
D gene: .
CDR3 protein: CASSERHPGEQFF
CDR3 DNA: TGTGCCAGCAGCGAACGACACCCTGGGGAGCAGTTCTTC

clone size: many
V gene: TRBV12-3/TRBV12-4
J gene: TRBJ2-3
D gene: TRBD2
CDR3 protein: CASSLQLAGETDTQYF
CDR3 DNA: TGTGCCAGCAGTCTTCAACTAGCGGGAGAAACAGATACGCAGTATTTT

clone size: many
V gene: TRBV11-3
J gene: TRBJ2-5
D gene: .
CDR3 protein: CASSLTAGSGYQETQYF
CDR3 DNA: TGTGCCAGCAGCTTAACGGCCGGATCGGGGTACCAAGAGACCCAGTACTTC

clone size: few
V gene: TRBV28
J gene: TRBJ2-7
D gene: TRBD2
CDR3 protein: CASSWTSGMTYEQYF
CDR3 DNA: TGTGCCAGCAGTTGGACTAGCGGGATGACCTACGAGCAGTACTTC

clone size: many
V gene: TRBV7-2
J gene: TRBJ2-7
D gene: TRBD2
CDR3 protein: CASSLDFASGPYEQYF
CDR3 DNA: TGTGCCAGCAGCTTAGATTTCGCTAGCGGGCCTTACGAGCAGTACTTC

clone size: many
V gene: TRBV12-3/TRBV12-4
J gene: TRBJ2-1
D gene: TRBD2
CDR3 protein: CASRLARRSAEQFF
CDR3 DNA: TGTGCCAGCAGACTAGCGCGCCGCAGCGCTGAGCAGTTCTTC

clone size: .
V gene: TRBV5-1
J gene: TRBJ2-7
D gene: TRBD2
CDR3 protein: CASSPGTSGPSYEQYF
CDR3 DNA: TGCGCCAGCAGCCCCGGGACTAGCGGACCGAGCTACGAGCAGTACTTC

clone size: many
V gene: TRBV6-5
J gene: TRBJ2-7
D gene: .
CDR3 protein: CASSYSTRTVSLREQYF
CDR3 DNA: TGTGCCAGCAGTTACTCGACTCGGACTGTCAGCTTGAGAGAGCAGTACTTC

clone size: many
V gene: TRBV20-1
J gene: TRBJ1-1
D gene: .
CDR3 protein: CSAKTGRKYAFF
CDR3 DNA: TGCAGTGCTAAAACAGGGAGGAAGTATGCTTTCTTT

clone size: many
V gene: TRBV5-1
J gene: TRBJ2-7
D gene: TRBD1
CDR3 protein: CASSLLGQLTYEQYF
CDR3 DNA: TGCGCCAGCAGTCTGTTGGGACAGCTTACCTACGAGCAGTACTTC

clone size: many
V gene: TRBV9
J gene: TRBJ2-7
D gene: .
CDR3 protein: CASSFPRLPTYEQYF
CDR3 DNA: TGTGCCAGCAGTTTTCCTCGCCTGCCGACCTACGAGCAGTACTTC

clone size: .
V gene: TRBV3-1
J gene: TRBJ1-1
D gene: .
CDR3 protein: CASIKTPAEQNEAFF
CDR3 DNA: TGTGCCAGCATCAAAACCCCGGCGGAACAAAATGAAGCTTTCTTT

clone size: few
V gene: TRBV28
J gene: TRBJ1-6
D gene: .
CDR3 protein: CASSSGEDYNSPLHF
CDR3 DNA: TGTGCCAGCAGCTCCGGGGAAGATTATAATTCACCCCTCCACTTT

clone size: few
V gene: TRBV6-1
J gene: TRBJ2-3
D gene: .
CDR3 protein: CASSSSWGDTDTQYF
CDR3 DNA: TGTGCCAGCAGTTCTTCCTGGGGGGACACAGATACGCAGTATTTT

clone size: many
V gene: TRBV6-1
J gene: TRBJ2-7
D gene: .
CDR3 protein: CASSTYRGTYEQYF
CDR3 DNA: TGTGCCAGCTCGACCTACCGGGGCACCTACGAGCAGTACTTC

clone size: few
V gene: TRBV7-8
J gene: TRBJ1-5
D gene: .
CDR3 protein: CASSLSGISNQPQHF
CDR3 DNA: TGTGCCAGCAGCTTATCAGGAATTAGCAATCAGCCCCAGCATTTT

clone size: many
V gene: TRBV6-1
J gene: TRBJ1-4
D gene: .
CDR3 protein: CASSSYPASAKLFF
CDR3 DNA: TGTGCCAGCAGTTCCTACCCCGCGAGTGCAAAACTGTTTTTT

clone size: .
V gene: TRBV28
J gene: TRBJ2-1
D gene: TRBD2
CDR3 protein: CASRSSGRRYNEQFF
CDR3 DNA: TGTGCCAGCAGGTCTAGCGGGAGGAGGTACAATGAGCAGTTCTTC

clone size: few
V gene: TRBV28
J gene: TRBJ1-1
D gene: .
CDR3 protein: CASMSGENTEAFF
CDR3 DNA: TGTGCCAGCATGTCGGGGGAGAACACTGAAGCTTTCTTT

clone size: many
V gene: TRBV12-3/TRBV12-4
J gene: TRBJ1-2
D gene: .
CDR3 protein: CASSPQGTGYTF
CDR3 DNA: TGTGCCAGCAGCCCACAGGGAACTGGCTACACCTTC

clone size: few
V gene: TRBV28
J gene: TRBJ2-2
D gene: TRBD2
CDR3 protein: CASSRLAGGLLNTGELFF
CDR3 DNA: TGTGCCAGCAGCCGACTAGCGGGAGGCCTTTTGAACACCGGGGAGCTGTTTTTT

clone size: many
V gene: TRBV7-9
J gene: TRBJ2-7
D gene: .
CDR3 protein: CASSPRKVPDEQYF
CDR3 DNA: TGTGCCAGCAGCCCACGAAAGGTACCCGACGAGCAGTACTTC

clone size: many
V gene: TRBV9
J gene: TRBJ1-6
D gene: TRBD1
CDR3 protein: CASSGQGAGSPLHF
CDR3 DNA: TGTGCCAGCAGCGGCCAGGGGGCAGGTTCACCCCTCCACTTT

clone size: few
V gene: TRBV12-3/TRBV12-4
J gene: TRBJ2-3
D gene: .
CDR3 protein: CASSLMGTDTQYF
CDR3 DNA: TGTGCCAGCAGTTTAATGGGTACAGATACGCAGTATTTT

clone size: .
V gene: TRBV20-1
J gene: TRBJ2-3
D gene: TRBD2
CDR3 protein: CSAGTRSHTQYF
CDR3 DNA: TGCAGTGCAGGGACTAGGTCACATACGCAGTATTTT

clone size: .
V gene: TRBV24-1
J gene: TRBJ2-5
D gene: .
CDR3 protein: CATSDYKGIGQETQYF
CDR3 DNA: TGTGCCACCAGTGATTACAAGGGAATCGGGCAAGAGACCCAGTACTTC

clone size: many
V gene: TRBV11-1
J gene: TRBJ1-2
D gene: .
CDR3 protein: CASSLDAGAHYGYTF
CDR3 DNA: TGTGCCAGCAGCTTAGATGCCGGGGCTCACTATGGCTACACCTTC

clone size: few
V gene: TRBV5-1
J gene: TRBJ2-7
D gene: TRBD2
CDR3 protein: CASSLGTSGIFYEQYF
CDR3 DNA: TGCGCCAGCAGCTTGGGGACTAGCGGGATCTTCTACGAGCAGTACTTC

clone size: many
V gene: TRBV20-1
J gene: TRBJ2-1
D gene: TRBD2
CDR3 protein: CSAGGPGLAGLPNEQFF
CDR3 DNA: TGCAGTGCTGGGGGCCCGGGACTAGCGGGGCTGCCCAATGAGCAGTTCTTC

clone size: few
V gene: TRBV5-4
J gene: TRBJ2-7
D gene: TRBD1
CDR3 protein: CASSFRDRGRSEQYF
CDR3 DNA: TGTGCCAGCAGCTTCCGGGACAGGGGGCGAAGTGAGCAGTACTTC

clone size: few
V gene: TRBV19
J gene: TRBJ2-2
D gene: .
CDR3 protein: CASSIKVGTGELFF
CDR3 DNA: TGTGCCAGTAGTATCAAGGTCGGCACCGGGGAGCTGTTTTTT

clone size: .
V gene: TRBV30
J gene: TRBJ2-7
D gene: .
CDR3 protein: CAWSVLAAYEQYF
CDR3 DNA: TGTGCCTGGAGTGTACTAGCCGCCTACGAGCAGTACTTC

clone size: few
V gene: TRBV28
J gene: TRBJ1-5
D gene: .
CDR3 protein: CATQRGFGSQPQHF
CDR3 DNA: TGTGCCACCCAAAGAGGCTTCGGGAGTCAGCCCCAGCATTTT

clone size: .
V gene: TRBV24-1
J gene: TRBJ2-1
D gene: TRBD1
CDR3 protein: CATSSTGARQQFF
CDR3 DNA: TGTGCCACCAGTAGTACAGGGGCAAGGCAGCAGTTCTTC

clone size: many
V gene: TRBV10-3
J gene: TRBJ2-7
D gene: .
CDR3 protein: CAITPKMGSYEQYF
CDR3 DNA: TGTGCCATCACCCCCAAAATGGGATCCTACGAGCAGTACTTC

clone size: many
V gene: TRBV20-1
J gene: TRBJ2-7
D gene: .
CDR3 protein: CSATQGYYEQYF
CDR3 DNA: TGCAGTGCTACCCAGGGGTACTACGAGCAGTACTTC

clone size: .
V gene: TRBV29-1
J gene: TRBJ2-1
D gene: .
CDR3 protein: CSVVPPEKREQFF
CDR3 DNA: TGCAGCGTCGTCCCCCCTGAGAAGCGAGAGCAGTTCTTC

clone size: .
V gene: TRBV24-1
J gene: TRBJ2-3
D gene: .
CDR3 protein: CATSSGDTQYF
CDR3 DNA: TGTGCCACCAGTTCAGGGGATACGCAGTATTTT

clone size: many
V gene: TRBV20-1
J gene: TRBJ2-1
D gene: TRBD2
CDR3 protein: CSAREPSGMGNEQFF
CDR3 DNA: TGCAGTGCTAGAGAACCCAGCGGGATGGGCAATGAGCAGTTCTTC

clone size: many
V gene: TRBV7-2
J gene: TRBJ2-2
D gene: TRBD2
CDR3 protein: CASSPRLAGNTGELFF
CDR3 DNA: TGTGCCAGCAGCCCTAGACTAGCGGGGAACACCGGGGAGCTGTTTTTT